Included here is one TCR beta chain sequence, with context. Antigen unknown. These data come from a study of cytomegalovirus exposure and HLA in healthy donors. Germline V gene data show CDR1 as SEHNR and CDR2 as FQNEAQ (reference sequence). Trimming took off 1 base at V and 5 bases at J, with 8 bases between the two ends. The CDR3 totals 14 residues. In nominal health when sampled, donors likely had unrecorded immune exposures nonetheless. Primers: 60 Vbeta forward and 13 Jbeta reverse. Libraries were prepared by immunoSEQ multiplex PCR; TCRdb keeps only in-frame clonotypes and omits some of them. The sample carries some 130,000 clones, roughly 70% recorded once. Study-level results: Investigators reported 164 TCR beta chains as tied to cytomegalovirus. Presence/absence results assume similar sequencing depth per donor, which may not hold. Later examination showed HLA-associated TCR beta chains had greater clonal expansion than equally common others.

The origin of this receptor is a middle-aged man in good health and CMV-seronegative. The chain employs TRBV7-9 and TRBJ1-4; no clear D gene. Sequencing input: PBMCs. DNA for the CDR3: TGTGCCAGCAGCTTAGAGGCCGGGAATGAAAAACTGTTTTTT. The encoded protein is CASSLEAGNEKLFF.